The 9 T cell receptor beta chains in this list originate from one sample, sequenced in a study of T cell repertoires in cytomegalovirus infection. For these receptors, no antigen is known. TCRdb itself ran the reads through MiXCR, one entry per CDR3 protein. This table holds about 890,000 distinct CDR3 sequences, about 33% found once. The sequencing used cultured CD8+ T cells from PBMCs, collected from culture after CMV antigen stimulation. These receptors all come from a human donor in good health (CMV status not recorded). Some clones in this sample may be carry-over from other donors' samples.

In its sample, this clonotype was seen a few times. The chain's CDR3 is CASSIGTGTGQGNQPQHF. In nucleotides, the CDR3 is TGTGCCAGCAGCATAGGAACCGGGACCGGACAGGGCAATCAGCCCCAGCATTTT. V and J are TRBV7-8 and TRBJ1-5, with 7 bases matching TRBD1. CDR3 length equals 18 residues. Trimming at V came to 5 bases and at J to 2 bases, leaving 15 bases not matched to a gene. Germline loops: CDR1 SGHVS, CDR2 FQNEAQ.

The chain links TRBV12-5 to TRBJ2-4; 8 bases are shared with TRBD1. With V trimmed by 2 bases and J by 4 bases, 7 bases remained unmatched. CDR1 and CDR2 (germline): LGHNT, FRNRAP. This CDR3 is 16 amino acids long. This CDR3 is CASGLTPDRVKNIQYF. The CDR3 region has the DNA TGTGCTAGTGGTTTGACCCCGGACAGGGTTAAAAACATTCAGTACTTC.

There are a few counts of this clonotype. This chain joins TRBV19 and TRBJ1-1; TRBD1 might be the D (6 bases). This CDR3 has 14 residues. CDR1 LNHDA and CDR2 SQIVND come from the germline V gene (reference sequence). V was trimmed by 4 bases and J by 4 bases, leaving 13 bases between them. The CDR3 protein is CASSTSGAGTEAFF. CDR3 DNA sequence: TGTGCCAGTAGTACTTCAGGGGCCGGCACTGAAGCTTTCTTT.

The rearrangement links TRBV6-6 to TRBJ1-1; D unclear. The CDR3 consists of 18 residues. Germline V gene lookup returns CDR1 MNHNY and CDR2 SVGAGI (reference sequence). Trimming stripped 2 bases from V and 2 bases from J, with 21 bases between. The CDR3 here is CASSYGREGYLKNTEAFF. The CDR3 region has the DNA TGTGCCAGCAGTTACGGGCGCGAAGGATATTTAAAAAACACTGAAGCTTTCTTT.

In its sample, this clonotype was seen a few times. The CDR3 bases are TGTGCCAGCAGTTATTATTCAGGGGATGCTACCTATGGCTACACCTTC. It translates to CASSYYSGDATYGYTF. The chain links TRBV6-2 or TRBV6-3 to TRBJ1-2; tentatively, D is TRBD1 (6 bases). Germline V gene sequence: CDR1 MNHEY, CDR2 SVGEGT. CDR3 length: 16 residues. Trimming cost V 3 bases and J 4 bases, with 18 bases left between them.

The rearrangement links TRBV6-2 or TRBV6-3 to TRBJ2-1; 7 positions agree with TRBD2. Germline V gene lookup returns CDR1 MNHEY and CDR2 SVGEGT. Unmatched junction bases numbered 7, after V lost 11 bases and J lost 3 bases. The CDR3 runs to 13 residues. The CDR3 loop reads CAGSGGLYNEQFF. The CDR3 DNA reads TGTGCCGGGTCGGGGGGACTCTACAATGAGCAGTTCTTC.

This clonotype showed up just a few times. The chain recombines TRBV20-1 with TRBJ1-5; D is uncertain. Trimming shortened V by 2 bases and J by 7 bases, and 18 bases separated the two germline ends. Germline-derived CDR1 and CDR2 are DFQATT and SNEGSKA (reference sequence). The CDR3 consists of 15 residues. The CDR3 sequence: CSARTPPVKNQPQHF. In DNA form, the CDR3 reads TGCAGTGCTAGAACCCCGCCAGTCAAGAACCAGCCCCAGCATTTT.

The rearrangement uses TRBV5-4 and TRBJ1-1; TRBD1 agrees at 8 bases. The CDR3 consists of 14 residues. Germline CDR1 is SGHNT and CDR2 is YYREEE (reference sequence). V lost 3 bases to trimming and J lost 4 bases; unmatched junction nucleotides: 5. The CDR3 sequence is CASSWAGGGTEAFF. The CDR3 coding sequence is TGTGCCAGCAGCTGGGCAGGGGGCGGCACTGAAGCTTTCTTT.

In its sample, this clonotype was seen many times. This chain joins TRBV7-2 and TRBJ2-5; unclear D gene. CDR3 length: 15 residues. Germline V CDR1 and CDR2: SGHTA, FQGNSA. V shed 5 bases and J shed 3 bases, with 16 bases lying between them. The CDR3 here is CASSTESKPEETQYF. CDR3 DNA: TGTGCCAGCAGCACCGAAAGTAAACCCGAAGAGACCCAGTACTTC. The entire variable domain, with the rest obtained from reference TRBV7-2 and TRBJ2-5, is as follows: GAGVSQSPSNKVTEKGKDVELRCDPISGHTALYWYRQSLGQGLEFLIYFQGNSAPDKSGLPSDRFSAERTGGSVSTLTIQRTQQEDSAVYLCASSTESKPEETQYFGPGTRLLVL.